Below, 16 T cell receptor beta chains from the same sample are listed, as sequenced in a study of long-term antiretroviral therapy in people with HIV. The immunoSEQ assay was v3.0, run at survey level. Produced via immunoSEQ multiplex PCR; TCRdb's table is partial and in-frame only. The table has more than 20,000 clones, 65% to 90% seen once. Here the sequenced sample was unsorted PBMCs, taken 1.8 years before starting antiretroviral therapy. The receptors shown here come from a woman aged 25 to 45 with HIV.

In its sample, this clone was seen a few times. CDR3 residues: CATEEGGPDGELFF. The CDR3 DNA follows: TGTGCCACCGAGGAGGGGGGCCCGGACGGGGAGCTGTTTTTT. The chain joins TRBV2 to TRBJ2-2; D is possibly TRBD1 or TRBD2 (6 bases each). This CDR3 spans 14 amino acids. The V gene lost 10 bases and the J gene lost 7 bases, with 19 bases spanning the gap. Germline V gene sequence: CDR1 SNHLY, CDR2 FYNNEI.

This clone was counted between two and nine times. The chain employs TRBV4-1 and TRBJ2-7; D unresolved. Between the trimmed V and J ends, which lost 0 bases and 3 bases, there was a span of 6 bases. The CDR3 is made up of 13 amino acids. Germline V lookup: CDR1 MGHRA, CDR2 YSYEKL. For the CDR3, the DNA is TGCGCCAGCAGCCAAGAACATATCTACGAGCAGTACTTC. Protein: CASSQEHIYEQYF.

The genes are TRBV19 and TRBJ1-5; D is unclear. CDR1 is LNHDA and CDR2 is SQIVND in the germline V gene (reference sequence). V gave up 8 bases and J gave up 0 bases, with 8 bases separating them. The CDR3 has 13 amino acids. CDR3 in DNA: TGTGCCAGTGGGCGGTATAGCAATCAGCCCCAGCATTTT. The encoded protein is CASGRYSNQPQHF.

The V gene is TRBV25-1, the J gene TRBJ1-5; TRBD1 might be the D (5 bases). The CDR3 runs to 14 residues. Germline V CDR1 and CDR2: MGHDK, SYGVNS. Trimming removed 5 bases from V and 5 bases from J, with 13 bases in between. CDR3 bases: TGTGCCAGCAGTCTCGGGGGTGGGGATCAGCCCCAGCATTTT. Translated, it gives CASSLGGGDQPQHF.

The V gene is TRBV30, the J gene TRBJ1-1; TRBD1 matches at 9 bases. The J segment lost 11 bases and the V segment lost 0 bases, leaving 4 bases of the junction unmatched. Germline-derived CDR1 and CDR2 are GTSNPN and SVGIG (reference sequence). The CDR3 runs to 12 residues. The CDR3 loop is CAWSVGGQGAFF. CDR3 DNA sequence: TGTGCCTGGAGTGTAGGAGGACAGGGGGCTTTCTTT. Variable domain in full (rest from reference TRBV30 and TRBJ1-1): SQTIHQWPATLVQPVGSPLSLECTVEGTSNPNLYWYRQAAGRGLQLLFYSVGIGQISSEVPQNLSASRPQDRQFILSSKKLLLSDSGFYLCAWSVGGQGAFFGQGTRLTVV.

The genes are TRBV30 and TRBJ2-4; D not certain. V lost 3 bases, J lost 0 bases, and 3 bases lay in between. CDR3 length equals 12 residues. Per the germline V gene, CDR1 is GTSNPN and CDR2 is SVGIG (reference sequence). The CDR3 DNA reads TGTGCCTGGAGCTTAGCCAAAAACATTCAGTACTTC. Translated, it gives CAWSLAKNIQYF.

This chain's CDR3 is CASSSSNTAGNEAFF. For the CDR3, the DNA is TGTGCCAGCAGCTCCTCAAACACGGCAGGTAATGAAGCTTTCTTT. The J gene is TRBJ1-1, the V gene TRBV7-3, with D unresolved. CDR1 is SGHTA and CDR2 is FQGTGA in the germline V gene. The CDR3 is 15 residues long. V gave up 4 bases and J gave up 7 bases, with 19 bases separating them. Looking up the rest from reference TRBV7-3 and TRBJ1-1 gives the full variable domain: GAGVSQTPSNKVTEKGKYVELRCDPISGHTALYWYRQSLGQGPEFLIYFQGTGAADDSGLPNDRFFAVRPEGSVSTLKIQRTERGDSAVYLCASSSSNTAGNEAFFGQGTRLTVV.

The CDR3: CASRPGPPMDRYF. CDR3 bases: TGTGCCAGCAGGCCCGGACCGCCGATGGATAGGTACTTC. The genes are TRBV6-1 and TRBJ2-7; D remains unclear. Germline values: CDR1 MNHNS, CDR2 SASEGT. Trimming left V 6 bases short and J 12 bases short, with 21 bases between. The CDR3 totals 13 residues.

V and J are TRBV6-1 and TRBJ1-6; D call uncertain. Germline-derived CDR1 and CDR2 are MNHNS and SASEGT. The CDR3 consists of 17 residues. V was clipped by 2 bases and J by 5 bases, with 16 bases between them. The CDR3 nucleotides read TGTGCCAGCAGTGAACTTACACTCGGAGCCAATAATTCACCCCTCCACTTT. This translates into CASSELTLGANNSPLHF.

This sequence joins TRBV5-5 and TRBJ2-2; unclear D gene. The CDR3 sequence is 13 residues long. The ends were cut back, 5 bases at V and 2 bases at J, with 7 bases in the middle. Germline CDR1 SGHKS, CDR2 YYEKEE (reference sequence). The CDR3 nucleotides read TGTGCCAGCAGGGACGGTAACACCGGGGAGCTGTTTTTT. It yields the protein CASRDGNTGELFF. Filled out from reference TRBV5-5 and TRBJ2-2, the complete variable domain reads DAGVTQSPTHLIKTRGQQVTLRCSPISGHKSVSWYQQVLGQGPQFIFQYYEKEERGRGNFPDRFSARQFPNYSSELNVNALLLGDSALYLCASRDGNTGELFFGEGSRLTVL.

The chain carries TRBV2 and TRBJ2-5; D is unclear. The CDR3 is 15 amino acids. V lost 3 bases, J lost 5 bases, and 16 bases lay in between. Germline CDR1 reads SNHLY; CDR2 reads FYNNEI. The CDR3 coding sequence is TGTGCCAGCAGTGAGGGATCACGTGGGTGGGAGACCCAGTACTTC. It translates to CASSEGSRGWETQYF.

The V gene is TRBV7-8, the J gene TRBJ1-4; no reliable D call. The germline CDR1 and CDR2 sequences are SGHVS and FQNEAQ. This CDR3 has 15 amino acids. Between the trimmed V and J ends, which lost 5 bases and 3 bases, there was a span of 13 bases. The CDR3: CASSAQRLPNEKLFF. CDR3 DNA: TGTGCCAGCAGCGCCCAACGGCTCCCTAATGAAAAACTGTTTTTT. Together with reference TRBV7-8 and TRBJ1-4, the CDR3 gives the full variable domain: GAGVSQSPRYKVAKRGQDVALRCDPISGHVSLFWYQQALGQGPEFLTYFQNEAQLDKSGLPSDRFFAERPEGSVSTLKIQRTQQEDSAVYLCASSAQRLPNEKLFFGSGTQLSVL.

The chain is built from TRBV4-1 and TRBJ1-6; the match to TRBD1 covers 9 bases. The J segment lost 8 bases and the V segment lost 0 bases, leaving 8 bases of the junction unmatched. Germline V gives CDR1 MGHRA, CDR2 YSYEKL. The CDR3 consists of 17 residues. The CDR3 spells CASSQDVTGQGYSPLHF. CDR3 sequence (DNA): TGCGCCAGCAGCCAAGATGTCACGGGACAGGGTTATTCACCCCTCCACTTT.

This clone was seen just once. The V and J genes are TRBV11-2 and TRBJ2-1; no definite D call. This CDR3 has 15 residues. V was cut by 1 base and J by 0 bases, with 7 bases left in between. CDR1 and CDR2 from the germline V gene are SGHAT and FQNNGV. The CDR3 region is CASSLVLSSYNEQFF. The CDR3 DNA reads TGTGCCAGCAGCTTAGTACTCTCCTCCTACAATGAGCAGTTCTTC. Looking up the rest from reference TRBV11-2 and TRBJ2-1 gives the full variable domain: EAGVAQSPRYKIIEKRQSVAFWCNPISGHATLYWYQQILGQGPKLLIQFQNNGVVDDSQLPKDRFSAERLKGVDSTLKIQPAKLEDSAVYLCASSLVLSSYNEQFFGPGTRLTVL.

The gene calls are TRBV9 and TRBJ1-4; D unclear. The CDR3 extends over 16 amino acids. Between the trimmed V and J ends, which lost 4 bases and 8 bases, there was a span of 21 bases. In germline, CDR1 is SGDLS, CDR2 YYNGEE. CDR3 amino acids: CASSPKGSGKWEKLFF. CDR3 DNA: TGTGCCAGCAGCCCCAAGGGTTCGGGGAAATGGGAAAAACTGTTTTTT.

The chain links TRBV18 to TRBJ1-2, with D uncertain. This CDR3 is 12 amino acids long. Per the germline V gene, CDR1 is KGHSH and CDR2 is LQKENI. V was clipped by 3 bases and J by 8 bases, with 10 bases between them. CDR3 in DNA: TGTGCCAGCTCACCCGGTCAGCAGGGCTACACCTTC. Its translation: CASSPGQQGYTF.